Shown below are 8 T cell receptor beta chains from a single sample sequenced in a study of early T cells in non-severe SARS-CoV-2 infection. From the 5' RACE reads, TCRdb called clonotypes with MiXCR, one entry per CDR3 protein. The sample yields 25,000 to 35,000 distinct CDR3 sequences, more than 6% seen once. The sample consisted of whole blood. These receptor sequences come from an adult who was a healthcare worker with PCR-confirmed SARS-CoV-2 infection or an uninfected control (not recorded which).

This clonotype came up many times. This chain joins TRBV27 and TRBJ2-7; 10 bases match TRBD2. The CDR3 is 14 residues long. J gave up 5 bases and V 4 bases, and 5 bases lay outside the gene matches. Germline assignment: CDR1 MNHEY and CDR2 SMNVEV (reference sequence). The CDR3 sequence is CASSSPGTSDEQYF. The CDR3 nucleotides read TGTGCCAGCAGTTCCCCCGGGACTAGCGACGAGCAGTACTTC.

The V call is TRBV20-1, the J call TRBJ2-7; the match to TRBD2 covers 7 bases. Per germline, CDR1 DFQATT and CDR2 SNEGSKA (reference sequence). The CDR3 is 15 amino acids. Trimming at V came to 0 bases and at J to 0 bases, leaving 5 bases not matched to a gene. The CDR3: CSARDTGGPSYEQYF. The CDR3 region has the DNA TGCAGTGCTAGAGATACGGGAGGCCCCTCCTACGAGCAGTACTTC.

The genes are TRBV28 and TRBJ2-7; 12 nucleotides line up with TRBD2. J was trimmed by 7 bases and V by 4 bases; bases with no gene match: 11. The CDR3 sequence is 16 residues long. Germline V gene data show CDR1 as MDHEN and CDR2 as SYDVKM. CDR3 bases: TGTGCCAGCAGTTCGCATAGGACTAGCGGGATCGGGGAGCAGTACTTC. Translation gives CASSSHRTSGIGEQYF.

The sample holds many counts of this clonotype. The CDR3 DNA reads as TGTGCCAGCAGTTTAATGGTTGTAGCGGGGGAAAACAATGAGCAGTTCTTC. It codes for CASSLMVVAGENNEQFF. The chain employs TRBV12-3 or TRBV12-4 and TRBJ2-1, with TRBD2 identical over 9 bases. J was trimmed by 5 bases and V by 2 bases; bases with no gene match: 10. The CDR3 is 17 amino acids.

This clonotype was seen many times. The chain recombines TRBV6-1 with TRBJ2-7; D is unresolved. The germline gives CDR1 MNHNS, CDR2 SASEGT. This CDR3 region has 16 residues. V gave up 6 bases and J gave up 0 bases, with 18 bases separating them. The CDR3 here is CASSGSGDDFSYEQYF. CDR3 bases: TGTGCCAGCAGCGGGTCGGGTGACGATTTCTCCTACGAGCAGTACTTC.

Remarks on this clonotype: Being one base from a much bigger clone, this may be a read error. This chain joins TRBV7-9 and TRBJ2-7; D tentatively reads TRBD1 or TRBD2 (7 bases each). CDR3 length: 14 residues. The V end was cut by 5 bases, the J end by 6 bases, with 17 bases between. Germline V CDR1 and CDR2: SEHNR, FQNEAQ (reference sequence). The CDR3 spells CASSPRWEGAEQYF. The CDR3 DNA is TGTGCCAGCAGCCCCCGGTGGGAGGGGGCCGAGCAGTACTTC.

This clonotype was detected only a few times. CDR3 sequence (DNA): TGTGCCATCAAGGGGACAGGAGAAAACATTCAGTACTTC. Its translation is CAIKGTGENIQYF. This rearrangement joins TRBV28 to TRBJ2-4; 8 nucleotides agree with TRBD1. The CDR3 loop spans 13 amino acids. The V and J ends lost 10 bases and 5 bases, in that order; junction bases with no gene match: 7. Germline CDR1 MDHEN, CDR2 SYDVKM.

This clonotype appeared many times. The chain has TRBV3-1 and TRBJ2-2; D not resolved. V gave up 2 bases and J gave up 0 bases, with 7 bases separating them. The CDR3 has 15 amino acids. CDR1 and CDR2 from the germline V gene are LGHDT and YNNKEL (reference sequence). DNA of the CDR3: TGTGCCAGCAGCCAAAGGCCAGCGAACACCGGGGAGCTGTTTTTT. Translating gives CASSQRPANTGELFF.